This TCR beta chain emerged from a study of T cell responses to AZD1222 COVID-19 vaccine. Whole-study results and caveats: Receipt of two AZD1222 doses was followed by a rise in Spike-specific TCR breadth and depth. Nearly half of spike-specific TCRs reportedly go after variant regions that carry no mutations. Possibly, clonal diversity was underestimated; donors were largely white British and included more females. Sampled repertoires all dated from after the peak T cell response.

The repertoire was sequenced with immunoSEQ multiplex PCR; TCRdb's copy has only in-frame clones and lacks some. This table holds about 130,000 clones, 85% to 95% found once. This clone was detected only once. Antigen specificity is unknown. The sequence derives from an adult in good health. Sequenced here: peripheral blood, sampled on day 0 of AZD1222 vaccination.

Written as DNA, the CDR3 is TGTGCCAGTAGTATAGGGAGAGGGTTTGGTACTGAAGCTTTCTTT. Its translation is CASSIGRGFGTEAFF. The chain links TRBV19 to TRBJ1-1; D gene ambiguous. There are 15 residues in the CDR3. Germline V gene lookup returns CDR1 LNHDA and CDR2 SQIVND (reference sequence). Trimming shortened V by 1 base and J by 5 bases, and 14 bases separated the two germline ends.